Below are 30 T cell receptor beta chains sequenced from a single sample in a study of cytomegalovirus exposure and HLA in healthy donors. Vbeta (60) and Jbeta (13) primers were used in the PCR. Generated by immunoSEQ multiplex PCR, the TCRdb table keeps only in-frame clones and is missing some. The table lists under 150,000 clones, 75% to 85% of them singletons. Material: PBMCs. The receptors stem from a male donor in good health and CMV-seronegative.

Here the CDR3 reads CAWSQQINYGYTF. CDR3 nucleotide sequence: TGTGCCTGGAGCCAACAGATTAACTATGGCTACACCTTC. V usage is TRBV30 and J usage is TRBJ1-2; D gene unclear. Germline V gives CDR1 GTSNPN, CDR2 SVGIG (reference sequence). The CDR3 has 13 residues. V was pared by 3 bases and J by 1 base, with 9 bases between.

The CDR3 DNA sequence: TGTGCCAGCTCACCACCGAAGGGGGTCGAGCAGTTCTTC. Translated: CASSPPKGVEQFF. The rearrangement joins TRBV18 to TRBJ2-1; perhaps TRBD1 as D (6 bases). Per the germline V gene, CDR1 is KGHSH and CDR2 is LQKENI. CDR3 length: 13 amino acids. Deletions cut 0 bases from V and 10 bases from J, with 10 bases between.

The rearrangement links TRBV5-4 to TRBJ1-2, with 8 positions matching TRBD1. Germline trimming cut 3 bases from V and 2 bases from J; bases unmatched to any gene: 3. The germline gives CDR1 SGHNT, CDR2 YYREEE (reference sequence). This CDR3 has 14 residues. The CDR3 bases are TGTGCCAGCAGCTCACGGACAGGGAACTATGGCTACACCTTC. Its translation: CASSSRTGNYGYTF.

This chain links TRBV4-3 with TRBJ1-4; D might be TRBD1 (6 bases). This CDR3 region has 15 residues. Looked up from germline, CDR1 is LGHNA and CDR2 is YSLEER. V lost 4 bases and J 7 bases, leaving 16 bases between the germline ends. The CDR3 spells CASSPSGGGGEKLFF. The CDR3 coding sequence is TGCGCCAGCAGCCCTTCGGGGGGCGGGGGTGAAAAACTGTTTTTT.

V and J are TRBV5-1 and TRBJ1-1; possibly TRBD1 for D (5 bases). V was pared by 1 base and J by 4 bases, with 8 bases between. Germline V gene lookup returns CDR1 SGHRS and CDR2 YFSETQ. The CDR3 runs 13 residues. The CDR3 DNA reads as TGCGCCAGCAGCTTGAGGGGTAGCACTGAAGCTTTCTTT. This sequence encodes CASSLRGSTEAFF.

The rearrangement links TRBV4-1 to TRBJ1-5; unclear D gene. The V gene lost 0 bases and the J gene lost 5 bases, with 5 bases spanning the gap. Germline CDR1 MGHRA, CDR2 YSYEKL. The length of the CDR3 is 13 residues. The CDR3 DNA sequence: TGCGCCAGCAGCCAAGATCGGGATCAGCCCCAGCATTTT. Its translation is CASSQDRDQPQHF.

This clone is a singleton in its sample. The chain joins TRBV7-9 to TRBJ1-1; the D is unclear. Trimming removed 1 base at V and 6 bases at J, with 12 bases between. Germline assignment: CDR1 SEHNR and CDR2 FQNEAQ (reference sequence). The CDR3 contains 14 residues. The CDR3 DNA is TGTGCCAGCAGCTTAGACGTAAGCGGCGCTGAAGCTTTCTTT. It codes for CASSLDVSGAEAFF.

V is TRBV21-1 and J is TRBJ1-6; TRBD1, the table's D call, lacks a check against the DNA. TRBV21-1 is tagged as a pseudogene. This CDR3 contains 17 residues. The CDR3 reads CASIKNLLTGCNSPLHF. The CDR3 coding sequence is TGTGCCAGCATCAAAAATCTGCTGACAGGGTGTAATTCACCCCTCCACTTT.

This clone appeared a few times. The chain uses TRBV4-3 and TRBJ1-2; D ambiguous. The germline CDR1 and CDR2 sequences are LGHNA and YSLEER. V dropped 1 base and J dropped 4 bases, with 13 bases sitting between them. The CDR3 runs 15 residues. CDR3 DNA: TGCGCCAGCAGCCAAGGGAGGCAGTCCTTCTATGGCTACACCTTC. Translating gives CASSQGRQSFYGYTF.

This chain connects TRBV6-5 to TRBJ2-5; the D gene is possibly TRBD1 (5 bases). Germline CDR1 and CDR2: MNHEY and SVGAGI. Deletions cut 0 bases from V and 0 bases from J, with 8 bases between. The CDR3 has 15 amino acids. The CDR3 DNA follows: TGTGCCAGCAGTTACTCATTAGGGGACCAAGAGACCCAGTACTTC. It encodes CASSYSLGDQETQYF.

The chain carries TRBV30 and TRBJ1-5, with 8 bases fitting TRBD1. Unmatched junction bases numbered 2, after V lost 4 bases and J lost 3 bases. In germline, CDR1 is GTSNPN, CDR2 SVGIG (reference sequence). This CDR3 spans 13 amino acids. The CDR3 region is CAWTGGNNQPQHF. The CDR3 nucleotides are TGTGCCTGGACAGGGGGCAACAATCAGCCCCAGCATTTT.

The chain uses TRBV10-1 and TRBJ1-6; 9 bases line up with TRBD1. V was clipped by 10 bases and J by 0 bases; unmatched bases: 10. CDR1 and CDR2 from the germline V gene are WNHNN and SYGVQD (reference sequence). CDR3 length: 17 amino acids. CDR3 coding DNA: TGCGCCATCCCGGGACAGGGCTCGAGCTCCTATAATTCACCCCTCCACTTT. Translating gives CAIPGQGSSSYNSPLHF.

The CDR3 DNA follows: TGTGCCAGCCGGGCAGGGGTCCCTGAAGCTTTCTTT. This translates into CASRAGVPEAFF. The chain recombines TRBV7-9 with TRBJ1-1; D is perhaps TRBD1 (6 bases). This CDR3 is 12 amino acids long. CDR1 and CDR2 from the germline V gene are SEHNR and FQNEAQ (reference sequence). V gave up 8 bases and J gave up 6 bases, with 13 bases separating them.

The V gene is TRBV30, the J gene TRBJ1-3; unclear D gene. The germline gives CDR1 GTSNPN, CDR2 SVGIG (reference sequence). V gave up 0 bases and J gave up 0 bases, with 15 bases separating them. The CDR3 loop spans 17 amino acids. CDR3 DNA: TGTGCCTGGAGTGTAGACCGCCTGACATACTCTGGAAACACCATATATTTT. This codes for CAWSVDRLTYSGNTIYF.

This chain uses TRBV5-6 with TRBJ2-7; 9 positions agree with TRBD1. In germline, CDR1 is SGHDT, CDR2 YYEEEE. Germline trimming cut 4 bases from V and 4 bases from J; bases unmatched to any gene: 6. This CDR3 contains 14 residues. The CDR3 DNA is TGTGCCAGCAGCCCCGGGACAGGGTGGTACGAGCAGTACTTC. Translated: CASSPGTGWYEQYF. Together with reference TRBV5-6 and TRBJ2-7, the CDR3 gives the full variable domain: DAGVTQSPTHLIKTRGQQVTLRCSPKSGHDTVSWYQQALGQGPQFIFQYYEEEERQRGNFPDRFSGHQFPNYSSELNVNALLLGDSALYLCASSPGTGWYEQYFGPGTRLTVT.

J is TRBJ2-7 and V is TRBV11-2, with D possibly being TRBD2 (5 bases). The germline V gene has CDR1 SGHAT and CDR2 FQNNGV. The CDR3 consists of 15 residues. Trimming left V 3 bases short and J 1 base short, with 13 bases between. CDR3: CASSFEGFSSYEQYF. CDR3 bases: TGTGCCAGCAGCTTTGAGGGTTTCTCTTCCTACGAGCAGTACTTC. Combining the CDR3 with reference TRBV11-2 and TRBJ2-7 gives the whole variable domain EAGVAQSPRYKIIEKRQSVAFWCNPISGHATLYWYQQILGQGPKLLIQFQNNGVVDDSQLPKDRFSAERLKGVDSTLKIQPAKLEDSAVYLCASSFEGFSSYEQYFGPGTRLTVT.

The CDR3 is CASSQRGGNYGYTF. CDR3 coding DNA: TGTGCCAGCAGCCAACGGGGAGGGAACTATGGCTACACCTTC. The V call is TRBV14, the J call TRBJ1-2; D unresolved. Germline CDR1 reads SGHDN; CDR2 reads FVKESK. The CDR3 has 14 amino acids. V lost 2 bases and J lost 2, with 9 bases in between.

This clone was observed a handful of times. At one boundary the junction diverges from the germline segment, which might be a read error. CDR3 nucleotides: TGCGCCAGCAGCCAAGATAGGACAGGGGGGGGTGAAAAACTGTTTTTT. Residues: CASSQDRTGGGEKLFF. The rearrangement joins TRBV5-8 to TRBJ1-4; 10 bases map to TRBD1. CDR3 length: 16 amino acids. The germline V gene encodes CDR1 SGHTS and CDR2 YDEGEE.

In regard to this clone: Other DNA sequences in this specimen translate into the identical CDR3. The rearrangement links TRBV29-1 to TRBJ2-3, with D perhaps TRBD1 (5 bases). CDR1 is SQVTM and CDR2 is ANQGSEA in the germline V gene. V was pared by 3 bases and J by 3 bases, with 10 bases between. This CDR3 is built from 13 residues. The CDR3, as DNA: TGCAGCGTTGATGGGGCAGGGACAGATACGCAGTATTTT. This codes for CSVDGAGTDTQYF.

The rearrangement uses TRBV9 and TRBJ1-3; 8 bases fit TRBD1. This CDR3 is built from 14 residues. V shed 7 bases and J 4 bases; nucleotides not matched to a gene: 7. CDR1 is SGDLS, CDR2 YYNGEE, per germline. CDR3 nucleotides: TGTGCCAGCCACAGGGGGTCAAGGGGAAACACCATATATTTT. It yields the protein CASHRGSRGNTIYF.

The chain combines TRBV5-6 with TRBJ1-2; a possible D gene is TRBD1 (5 bases). V lost 1 base and J 7 bases, leaving 11 bases between the germline ends. Germline CDR1 reads SGHDT; CDR2 reads YYEEEE. This CDR3 contains 13 residues. The DNA for the CDR3 is TGTGCCAGCAGCTTGACGGGGGGGGGTGGCTACACCTTC. Translating gives CASSLTGGGGYTF.

The CDR3 DNA reads as TGTGCCAGCAGCCTTTCCCCCCGGGATGAAGCTTTCTTT. Protein sequence: CASSLSPRDEAFF. The rearrangement links TRBV7-9 to TRBJ1-1, with D uncertain. Trimming left V 5 bases short and J 7 bases short, with 14 bases between. This CDR3 is built from 13 residues. Germline CDR1 is SEHNR and CDR2 is FQNEAQ (reference sequence). The full variable domain, in which reference TRBV7-9 and TRBJ1-1 provide the parts outside the CDR3, is DTGVSQNPRHKITKRGQNVTFRCDPISEHNRLYWYRQTLGQGPEFLTYFQNEAQLEKSRLLSDRFSAERPKGSFSTLEIQRTEQGDSAMYLCASSLSPRDEAFFGQGTRLTVV.

This chain links TRBV19 with TRBJ1-4; 9 nucleotides match TRBD1. Germline CDR1 and CDR2: LNHDA and SQIVND (reference sequence). CDR3 size: 16 residues. V lost 5 bases to trimming and J lost 4 bases; unmatched junction nucleotides: 8. The CDR3 is CASSSRTGEDNEKLFF. The CDR3 DNA reads TGTGCCAGTAGTTCACGGACAGGGGAAGATAATGAAAAACTGTTTTTT.

This clone was seen a handful of times. V is TRBV7-2 and J is TRBJ2-3; 14 nucleotides match TRBD2. CDR3 size: 16 residues. Germline V gene sequence: CDR1 SGHTA, CDR2 FQGNSA. J was trimmed by 5 bases and V by 3 bases; bases with no gene match: 4. CDR3 amino acids: CASSFGTSGGGDTQYF. The CDR3 coding sequence is TGTGCCAGCAGCTTTGGGACTAGCGGGGGCGGAGATACGCAGTATTTT.

CDR3 nucleotide sequence: TGTGCCAGCAGCTTAGAACCTAGCGCTTACAATGAGCAGTTCTTC. Amino acid sequence: CASSLEPSAYNEQFF. V is TRBV11-2 and J is TRBJ2-1; TRBD2 is a possible D gene (6 bases). Trimming left V 0 bases short and J 4 bases short, with 10 bases between. Germline V gene sequence: CDR1 SGHAT, CDR2 FQNNGV. The CDR3 has 15 residues. The full variable domain, completed using reference TRBV11-2 and TRBJ2-1, is EAGVAQSPRYKIIEKRQSVAFWCNPISGHATLYWYQQILGQGPKLLIQFQNNGVVDDSQLPKDRFSAERLKGVDSTLKIQPAKLEDSAVYLCASSLEPSAYNEQFFGPGTRLTVL.

The chain carries TRBV6-1 and TRBJ2-1; 10 bases align to TRBD1. The CDR3 length is 13 residues. Trimming removed 6 bases from V and 8 bases from J; junction bases left unmatched: 4. CDR1 is MNHNS and CDR2 is SASEGT in the germline V gene. The CDR3 DNA sequence: TGTGCCAGCAGGTTGGGACAGGGGTATGAGCAGTTCTTC. Protein: CASRLGQGYEQFF.

V is TRBV29-1 and J is TRBJ1-4, with 7 bases matching TRBD1. Losses at the gene ends were 5 bases for V and 4 bases for J; bases not matched to a gene: 7. This CDR3 contains 14 residues. Germline V CDR1 and CDR2: SQVTM, ANQGSEA. DNA for the CDR3: TGCAGCGTTCGTCAAGGGGGCCTTAATGAAAAACTGTTTTTT. Encoded protein: CSVRQGGLNEKLFF.

The V and J genes are TRBV6-5 and TRBJ2-3, with a possible D match to TRBD2 (7 bases). The CDR3 is made up of 14 amino acids. CDR1 MNHEY and CDR2 SVGAGI come from the germline V gene. The V gene lost 2 bases and the J gene lost 5 bases, with 11 bases spanning the gap. The CDR3 DNA reads as TGTGCCAGCAGTTACAGGGGGGGAGGAGATACGCAGTATTTT. This sequence encodes CASSYRGGGDTQYF.

CDR3: CSVKGGTGADEQYF. The CDR3 coding sequence is TGCAGCGTTAAGGGGGGGACAGGGGCGGACGAGCAGTACTTC. J is TRBJ2-7 and V is TRBV29-1; 10 bases are shared with TRBD1. The CDR3 sequence is 14 residues long. CDR1 and CDR2 (germline): SQVTM, ANQGSEA. After removal of 5 bases from V and 5 bases from J, the junction contained 9 bases not matched to a gene.

V usage is TRBV9 and J usage is TRBJ2-1; 12 nucleotides agree with TRBD2. The CDR3 consists of 18 residues. Germline loops: CDR1 SGDLS, CDR2 YYNGEE. V was clipped by 0 bases and J by 4 bases; unmatched bases: 8. The CDR3 nucleotides read TGTGCCAGCAGCGTAGAAGCGACTAGCGGGGGAGTATACAATGAGCAGTTCTTC. Translation gives CASSVEATSGGVYNEQFF.